The 27 T cell receptor beta chains presented below share a single source sample, sequenced in a study of shared T cell receptors in the human thymus. Libraries were prepared by immunoSEQ multiplex PCR; TCRdb keeps only in-frame clonotypes and omits some of them. The data show some 400,000 clones, around 93% seen once. Specimen: thymocytes. Every receptor here comes from a human donor.

V is TRBV29-1 and J is TRBJ2-7, with TRBD1 matching over 10 bases. This CDR3 region has 14 residues. In germline, CDR1 is SQVTM, CDR2 ANQGSEA. Trimming took 7 bases from V and 3 from J; bases not matched to a gene: 9. CDR3 DNA sequence: TGCAGCGCCGTGAAGACAGGGGGCTTCTACGAGCAGTACTTC. As protein: CSAVKTGGFYEQYF.

The J gene is TRBJ1-5, the V gene TRBV6-5; maybe TRBD1 (5 bases). The V and J ends lost 7 bases and 5 bases respectively, with 15 bases between them. The CDR3 is 14 residues long. Germline loops: CDR1 MNHEY, CDR2 SVGAGI. CDR3 nucleotides: TGTGCCAGCAAAGCCCGAAAAGGGGATCAGCCCCAGCATTTT. Protein sequence: CASKARKGDQPQHF.

This clone has a single count. The chain combines TRBV19 with TRBJ2-1; D perhaps matches TRBD2 (5 bases). The CDR3 length is 16 residues. Germline V lookup: CDR1 LNHDA, CDR2 SQIVND (reference sequence). V was pared by 5 bases and J by 2 bases, with 16 bases between. CDR3 protein: CASSPRLTNPYNEQFF. In nucleotides, the CDR3 is TGTGCCAGTAGTCCCCGGTTGACTAACCCCTACAATGAGCAGTTCTTC. The full variable domain, completed using reference TRBV19 and TRBJ2-1, is DGGITQSPKYLFRKEGQNVTLSCEQNLNHDAMYWYRQDPGQGLRLIYYSQIVNDFQKGDIAEGYSVSREKKESFPLTVTSAQKNPTAFYLCASSPRLTNPYNEQFFGPGTRLTVL.

The V and J genes are TRBV5-1 and TRBJ2-7, with 8 bases aligning to TRBD2. The V gene's germline CDR1 is SGHRS and CDR2 YFSETQ. J lost 3 bases, V lost 3 bases, and 5 bases had no gene match. The CDR3 length is 14 residues. The CDR3 spells CASSSPGGNYEQYF. The DNA for the CDR3 is TGCGCCAGCAGCTCGCCGGGGGGGAACTACGAGCAGTACTTC.

The chain carries TRBV27 and TRBJ2-7; D possibly corresponds to TRBD2 (5 bases). The germline CDR1 and CDR2 sequences are MNHEY and SMNVEV (reference sequence). CDR3 length: 15 amino acids. V was clipped by 6 bases and J by 4 bases, with 19 bases between them. DNA for the CDR3: TGTGCCAGCAGCACTCCTGAGGGCGCGAAGTACGAGCAGTACTTC. Its protein product is CASSTPEGAKYEQYF.

The chain is built from TRBV27 and TRBJ2-5, with 8 nucleotides matching TRBD2. Trimming took 9 bases from V and 1 from J; bases not matched to a gene: 10. The germline V gene has CDR1 MNHEY and CDR2 SMNVEV (reference sequence). The CDR3 extends over 15 amino acids. DNA for the CDR3: TGTGCCAGTACCGAGCGGGAGCCACTCCAAGAGACCCAGTACTTC. Translating it yields CASTEREPLQETQYF.

This chain joins TRBV13 and TRBJ2-2; D ambiguous. Germline loops: CDR1 PRHDT, CDR2 FYEKMQ (reference sequence). CDR3 length: 13 amino acids. Trimming pared 5 bases from V and 8 bases from J, leaving 12 bases between. CDR3 DNA: TGTGCCAGCAGCCTCCTCGGAGTAGGGGAGCTGTTTTTT. Translated, it gives CASSLLGVGELFF.

V gene TRBV14 combines with J gene TRBJ1-1; a possible D gene is TRBD1 (5 bases). The V and J ends lost 1 base and 6 bases respectively, with 9 bases between them. The CDR3 sequence is 13 residues long. CDR1 SGHDN and CDR2 FVKESK come from the germline V gene. This CDR3 is CASSQGKGSEAFF. The DNA for the CDR3 is TGTGCCAGCAGCCAAGGAAAGGGGTCTGAAGCTTTCTTT. Combining the CDR3 with reference TRBV14 and TRBJ1-1 gives the whole variable domain EAGVTQFPSHSVIEKGQTVTLRCDPISGHDNLYWYRRVMGKEIKFLLHFVKESKQDESGMPNNRFLAERTGGTYSTLKVQPAELEDSGVYFCASSQGKGSEAFFGQGTRLTVV.

The chain recombines TRBV4-1 with TRBJ2-7; TRBD2 agrees at 7 bases. Germline V CDR1 and CDR2: MGHRA, YSYEKL. The CDR3 loop spans 18 amino acids. The J segment lost 7 bases and the V segment lost 0 bases, leaving 18 bases of the junction unmatched. The CDR3 DNA is TGCGCCAGCAGCCAAGATCGGGCTGAAGGACTAGGGTCGCGGGAGCAGTACTTC. Protein product: CASSQDRAEGLGSREQYF.

The DNA for the CDR3 is TGTGCAAGTCGCTTAGGCTATACAGGGATCGGTCAGCCCCAGCATTTT. It yields the protein CASRLGYTGIGQPQHF. The rearrangement joins TRBV12-2 to TRBJ1-5; the DNA was not compared with TRBD1, the D call given in the table. TRBV12-2 is listed as a pseudogene. The CDR3 spans 16 residues.

The chain joins TRBV6-4 to TRBJ2-2, with TRBD1 identical over 10 bases. The CDR3 has 20 amino acids. The J segment lost 0 bases and the V segment lost 0 bases, leaving 10 bases of the junction unmatched. Germline CDR1 reads MRHNA; CDR2 reads SNTAGT. The CDR3 nucleotides read TGTGCCAGCAGTGACTCCTGGGACAGGGGTTTCCGGACGAACACCGGGGAGCTGTTTTTT. This encodes CASSDSWDRGFRTNTGELFF.

This clone was observed a few times. The chain is built from TRBV27 and TRBJ1-2; D possibly corresponds to TRBD1 (5 bases). In germline, CDR1 is MNHEY, CDR2 SMNVEV (reference sequence). V lost 5 bases to trimming and J lost 2 bases, with 18 bases between them. The CDR3 extends over 16 amino acids. The CDR3 coding sequence is TGTGCCAGCAGTCCGTGGACACCGGGGGTCAACTATGGCTACACCTTC. Encoded protein: CASSPWTPGVNYGYTF.

The chain has TRBV28 and TRBJ1-4; the D is unclear. The CDR3 runs to 16 residues. V lost 0 bases to trimming and J lost 8 bases, with 16 bases between them. Germline lookup yields CDR1 MDHEN and CDR2 SYDVKM. For the CDR3, the DNA is TGTGCCAGCAGTTTATGCCCCCTGGGCCGGCTGGAAAAACTGTTTTTT. Its protein is CASSLCPLGRLEKLFF.

The V and J genes are TRBV7-2 and TRBJ2-1; 8 bases map to TRBD2. Germline CDR1 reads SGHTA; CDR2 reads FQGNSA. V trimming: 1 base; J trimming: 5 bases; junction bases outside the gene matches: 10. This CDR3 has 17 amino acids. The CDR3 spells CASSLELSGRGDNEQFF. The CDR3 region has the DNA TGTGCCAGCAGCTTAGAACTGAGCGGGAGAGGTGACAATGAGCAGTTCTTC.

The chain recombines TRBV10-3 with TRBJ2-1; the D gene could be TRBD1 or TRBD2 (6 bases each). The CDR3 runs 16 residues. V was shortened by 7 bases and J by 5 bases, with 21 bases between the two germline ends. Per germline, CDR1 ENHRY and CDR2 SYGVKD. CDR3 loop: CAIKRILGGGDNEQFF. The CDR3 region has the DNA TGTGCCATCAAACGGATCTTGGGGGGCGGTGACAATGAGCAGTTCTTC.

The rearrangement uses TRBV7-9 and TRBJ2-2; 7 bases map to TRBD2. CDR1 is SEHNR and CDR2 is FQNEAQ in the germline V gene (reference sequence). J was trimmed by 0 bases and V by 7 bases; bases with no gene match: 5. The CDR3 is 15 residues long. This CDR3 reads CASTWGGSNTGELFF. The DNA for the CDR3 is TGTGCCAGCACCTGGGGGGGTTCGAACACCGGGGAGCTGTTTTTT. Drawing the rest from reference TRBV7-9 and TRBJ2-2, the complete variable domain is DTGVSQNPRHKITKRGQNVTFRCDPISEHNRLYWYRQTLGQGPEFLTYFQNEAQLEKSRLLSDRFSAERPKGSFSTLEIQRTEQGDSAMYLCASTWGGSNTGELFFGEGSRLTVL.

V is TRBV5-6 and J is TRBJ2-7, with D maybe TRBD2 (7 bases). Trimming took off 4 bases at V and 5 bases at J, with 22 bases between the two ends. Germline-derived CDR1 and CDR2 are SGHDT and YYEEEE. The CDR3 has 16 amino acids. As DNA, the CDR3 is TGTGCCAGCAGCCTGCGAGGGGGGGAGAGGGGTCACGAGCAGTACTTC. This codes for CASSLRGGERGHEQYF.

The table lists this clone with a few counts. The chain combines TRBV2 with TRBJ1-2; no definite D call. Germline lookup yields CDR1 SNHLY and CDR2 FYNNEI. The CDR3 consists of 14 residues. The V end lost 6 bases, the J end lost 2 bases, and 13 bases lay between the germline ends. The CDR3 coding sequence is TGTGCCAGCAGGGGCCCCACAGAGAACTATGGCTACACCTTC. It codes for CASRGPTENYGYTF. Full variable domain (remainder filled in from reference TRBV2 and TRBJ1-2): EPEVTQTPSHQVTQMGQEVILRCVPISNHLYFYWYRQILGQKVEFLVSFYNNEISEKSEIFDDQFSVERPDGSNFTLKIRSTKLEDSAMYFCASRGPTENYGYTFGSGTRLTVV.

The V and J genes are TRBV28 and TRBJ2-7; no reliable D call. V lost 5 bases, J lost 3 bases, and 14 bases lay in between. Germline lookup yields CDR1 MDHEN and CDR2 SYDVKM. The CDR3 covers 14 residues. The DNA for the CDR3 is TGTGCCAGCAGTACCCCCCCGGTAATCTACGAGCAGTACTTC. As protein: CASSTPPVIYEQYF. Full variable domain (outside the CDR3, taken from reference TRBV28 and TRBJ2-7): DVKVTQSSRYLVKRTGEKVFLECVQDMDHENMFWYRQDPGLGLRLIYFSYDVKMKEKGDIPEGYSVSREKKERFSLILESASTNQTSMYLCASSTPPVIYEQYFGPGTRLTVT.

This chain connects TRBV7-3 to TRBJ2-2; no clear D gene. The ends were cut back, 5 bases at V and 2 bases at J, with 12 bases in the middle. CDR1 is SGHTA, CDR2 FQGTGA, per germline. The length of the CDR3 is 15 residues. DNA for the CDR3: TGTGCCAGCAGCCTACAAGAGGTTAACACCGGGGAGCTGTTTTTT. It codes for CASSLQEVNTGELFF.

This chain links TRBV2 with TRBJ1-5; D uncertain. Trimming removed 5 bases at V and 3 bases at J, with 8 bases between. The V gene's germline CDR1 is SNHLY and CDR2 FYNNEI. The CDR3 extends over 13 amino acids. CDR3 residues: CASSTVLNQPQHF. In DNA, the CDR3 is TGTGCCAGCAGTACAGTCCTCAATCAGCCCCAGCATTTT.

V is TRBV10-2 and J is TRBJ1-1; the D gene is possibly TRBD1 (5 bases). Trimming removed 3 bases at V and 5 bases at J, with 10 bases between. The CDR3 loop spans 13 amino acids. Germline V lookup: CDR1 WSHSY, CDR2 SAAADI. For the CDR3, the DNA is TGCGCCAGCAGTGACAGGGTTGTAACTGAAGCTTTCTTT. It is translated as CASSDRVVTEAFF.

V usage is TRBV18 and J usage is TRBJ2-7, with TRBD2 matching 7 bases. Per germline, CDR1 KGHSH and CDR2 LQKENI. This CDR3 region has 14 residues. J gave up 2 bases and V 8 bases, and 9 bases lay outside the gene matches. Written as DNA, the CDR3 is TGTGCCAGCAAAGAGGCTAGCGGAGCCTACGAGCAGTACTTC. Protein product: CASKEASGAYEQYF.

The count of this clone is one. The J gene is TRBJ2-7, the V gene TRBV28; TRBD1 aligns across 9 bases. Germline lookup yields CDR1 MDHEN and CDR2 SYDVKM. The J segment lost 7 bases and the V segment lost 3 bases, leaving 16 bases of the junction unmatched. The CDR3 covers 17 residues. The CDR3 coding sequence is TGTGCCAGCAGTTTCTCCCGATGGGGACAGGGTGTAACGGAGCAGTACTTC. Protein sequence: CASSFSRWGQGVTEQYF.

The chain is built from TRBV4-2 and TRBJ2-1; tentatively, D is TRBD1 or TRBD2 (6 bases each). CDR3 size: 16 residues. In germline, CDR1 is LGHNA, CDR2 YNFKEQ. Trimming pared 4 bases from V and 3 bases from J, leaving 16 bases between. This CDR3 reads CASSPPGGTNYNEQFF. In DNA form, the CDR3 reads TGTGCCAGCAGCCCTCCCGGCGGGACAAACTACAATGAGCAGTTCTTC.

The J gene is TRBJ2-3, the V gene TRBV27; no reliable D call. Per the germline V gene, CDR1 is MNHEY and CDR2 is SMNVEV (reference sequence). V dropped 6 bases and J dropped 1 base, with 11 bases sitting between them. The CDR3 loop spans 14 amino acids. The CDR3 loop reads CASRSLLGTDTQYF. In nucleotides, the CDR3 is TGTGCCAGCAGATCCTTGCTGGGCACAGATACGCAGTATTTT.

Notes on this clone: The DNA is omitted, as the CDR3 cannot be located on it reliably, and the CDR3 follows TCRdb's listing. CDR3 in amino acids: CASSAVGRGTQYF. The rearrangement joins TRBV21-1 to TRBJ2-5; the table calls TRBD2, which could not be checked here. TRBV21-1 is recorded as a pseudogene. Termini included, the CDR3 measures 13 amino acids.